The 17 T cell receptor beta chains in this list originate from one sample, sequenced in a study of blood T cell repertoires in COVID-19. Profiled with immunoSEQ multiplex PCR; TCRdb holds only in-frame clones, not every one. The sample gives more than 200,000 clones, over 75% of which show up once; approximately 7.3% is in the top ten. Specimen: PBMCs or T cells enriched from blood (not recorded which). These receptors all come from a man under 40 in a cohort exposed to, infected with or recovered from COVID-19 (not recorded which).

This clone was recorded a few times. This chain connects TRBV6-5 to TRBJ1-4; tentatively, D is TRBD1 (6 bases). The ends were cut back, 6 bases at V and 7 bases at J, with 15 bases in the middle. The V gene's germline CDR1 is MNHEY and CDR2 SVGAGI. The CDR3 is 14 amino acids. The CDR3 coding sequence is TGTGCCAGCAGGGACACAGGGTGGAGTGAAAAACTGTTTTTT. This codes for CASRDTGWSEKLFF.

The genes are TRBV7-3 and TRBJ2-5; 9 bases agree with TRBD2. The junction had 14 bases not matched to a gene; V was cut back by 5 bases and J by 1 base. There are 18 residues in the CDR3. Germline assignment: CDR1 SGHTA and CDR2 FQGTGA. As DNA, the CDR3 is TGTGCCAGCAGCCCCCTCGGACTAGCGCGTAACTCCCAAGAGACCCAGTACTTC. This encodes CASSPLGLARNSQETQYF.

This clone appeared a few times. This chain joins TRBV28 and TRBJ1-2, with D unresolved. V lost 7 bases and J lost 4, with 7 bases in between. The CDR3 totals 11 residues. CDR1 and CDR2 (germline): MDHEN, SYDVKM. The CDR3 spells CASTGGYGYTF. Written as DNA, the CDR3 is TGTGCCAGCACTGGCGGCTATGGCTACACCTTC.

The V call is TRBV28, the J call TRBJ2-3; 10 nucleotides align to TRBD1. The germline CDR1 and CDR2 sequences are MDHEN and SYDVKM. The trim removed 5 bases at V and 3 bases at J, leaving 14 bases unmatched. This CDR3 comprises 18 residues. The CDR3 protein is CASSTKRTDRGGTDTQYF. The CDR3 DNA follows: TGTGCCAGCAGTACCAAGCGGACGGACAGGGGGGGAACAGATACGCAGTATTTT.

The chain joins TRBV10-3 to TRBJ2-1, with 9 bases that match TRBD1. J gave up 9 bases and V 4 bases, and 16 bases lay outside the gene matches. This CDR3 spans 17 amino acids. CDR1 and CDR2 (germline): ENHRY, SYGVKD. The CDR3 bases are TGTGCCATCAGTGGGTCGAAAATCGGGACAGGGAAGAGTGAGCAGTTCTTC. Its protein product is CAISGSKIGTGKSEQFF.

J is TRBJ1-1 and V is TRBV28; D not certain. The V and J ends lost 5 bases and 1 base respectively, with 17 bases between them. This CDR3 contains 16 residues. The V gene's germline CDR1 is MDHEN and CDR2 SYDVKM. The CDR3 DNA reads TGTGCCAGCAGTCGGCCGGGAAGGGCGGGGAACACTGAAGCTTTCTTT. Translated, it gives CASSRPGRAGNTEAFF.

V and J are TRBV4-2 and TRBJ2-7; the D gene is possibly TRBD2 (7 bases). Deletions cut 10 bases from V and 5 bases from J, with 33 bases between. The CDR3 is 18 amino acids. CDR1 and CDR2 from the germline V gene are LGHNA and YNFKEQ. For the CDR3, the DNA is TGTGCCACCCCTGGGGGACATCATGGCGGGAGCTTGTTGGACGAGCAGTACTTC. Translation gives CATPGGHHGGSLLDEQYF.

The CDR3, as DNA: TGTGCCAGCACTCTTTCCGGGACAGGTGGCGAGCAGTACTTC. Translating gives CASTLSGTGGEQYF. V is TRBV6-5 and J is TRBJ2-7; 8 nucleotides line up with TRBD1. Germline CDR1 MNHEY, CDR2 SVGAGI. The CDR3 runs 14 residues. Trimming removed 7 bases from V and 6 bases from J; junction bases left unmatched: 11.

Worth noting for this clone: Other DNA sequences in this specimen translate into the identical CDR3. The V gene is TRBV4-2, the J gene TRBJ2-7, with 7 bases fitting TRBD1. Germline V gene lookup returns CDR1 LGHNA and CDR2 YNFKEQ. The length of the CDR3 is 14 residues. With V trimmed by 2 bases and J by 0 bases, 1 base remained unmatched. The CDR3 region is CASSQRDSSYEQYF. The CDR3 DNA reads TGTGCCAGCAGCCAAAGGGACAGCTCCTACGAGCAGTACTTC.

This clone appeared once. The rearrangement uses TRBV4-2 and TRBJ1-1; 7 positions agree with TRBD1. The CDR3 length is 16 residues. CDR1 is LGHNA and CDR2 is YNFKEQ in the germline V gene. J was trimmed by 7 bases and V by 0 bases; bases with no gene match: 11. As DNA, the CDR3 is TGTGCCAGCAGCCAAGATCGACAGGGAGAAGGGGGTGAAGCTTTCTTT. It yields the protein CASSQDRQGEGGEAFF.

This chain connects TRBV28 to TRBJ1-1; D remains unclear. Germline-derived CDR1 and CDR2 are MDHEN and SYDVKM. V shed 5 bases and J shed 2 bases, with 6 bases lying between them. The CDR3 extends over 12 amino acids. The CDR3 DNA follows: TGTGCCAGCAGTCGCGGTAACACTGAAGCTTTCTTT. This sequence encodes CASSRGNTEAFF.

The J gene is TRBJ2-3, the V gene TRBV27; possibly TRBD2 for D (5 bases). This CDR3 is 14 amino acids long. V was cut by 7 bases and J by 0 bases, with 11 bases left in between. Per the germline V gene, CDR1 is MNHEY and CDR2 is SMNVEV (reference sequence). In DNA form, the CDR3 reads TGTGCCAGCAAACTAGTGACTAGCACAGATACGCAGTATTTT. Encoded protein: CASKLVTSTDTQYF.

The J gene is TRBJ2-7, the V gene TRBV28, with a possible D match to TRBD1 (6 bases). V dropped 6 bases and J dropped 1 base, with 13 bases sitting between them. The CDR3 has 14 residues. Germline loops: CDR1 MDHEN, CDR2 SYDVKM. CDR3 nucleotides: TGTGCCAGCAGGGCAGGGGCCCGGTCCTACGAGCAGTACTTC. Its protein product is CASRAGARSYEQYF.

The V call is TRBV5-8, the J call TRBJ1-2, with D tentatively TRBD1 (5 bases). CDR1 SGHTS and CDR2 YDEGEE come from the germline V gene. V lost 4 bases and J 5 bases, leaving 15 bases between the germline ends. The CDR3 extends over 14 amino acids. CDR3 coding DNA: TGTGCCAGCAGCCGGGTCAGGGTACAATATGGCTACACCTTC. Protein: CASSRVRVQYGYTF. Using reference TRBV5-8 and TRBJ1-2 for the parts outside the CDR3, the full variable domain is EAGVTQSPTHLIKTRGQQATLRCSPISGHTSVYWYQQALGLGLQFLLWYDEGEERNRGNFPPRFSGRQFPNYSSELNVNALELEDSALYLCASSRVRVQYGYTFGSGTRLTVV.

This clone turned up a few times. The chain employs TRBV7-9 and TRBJ2-7, with D possibly matching TRBD2 (6 bases). The V end was cut by 3 bases, the J end by 3 bases, with 12 bases between. This CDR3 has 14 amino acids. The germline V gene encodes CDR1 SEHNR and CDR2 FQNEAQ (reference sequence). CDR3 residues: CASSLGWGDYEQYF. CDR3 nucleotide sequence: TGTGCCAGCAGCTTGGGATGGGGGGACTACGAGCAGTACTTC.

The V call is TRBV28, the J call TRBJ2-2; 8 bases line up with TRBD1. V gave up 8 bases and J gave up 2 bases; unmatched junction bases: 7. The CDR3 totals 15 residues. Germline CDR1 MDHEN, CDR2 SYDVKM. The CDR3: CASRFGTGNTGELFF. CDR3 DNA: TGTGCCAGCCGCTTCGGGACAGGTAACACCGGGGAGCTGTTTTTT. The full variable domain, completed using reference TRBV28 and TRBJ2-2, is DVKVTQSSRYLVKRTGEKVFLECVQDMDHENMFWYRQDPGLGLRLIYFSYDVKMKEKGDIPEGYSVSREKKERFSLILESASTNQTSMYLCASRFGTGNTGELFFGEGSRLTVL.

CDR3 protein: CASRTGVADEQFF. For the CDR3, the DNA is TGTGCCAGCCGGACAGGGGTTGCGGATGAGCAGTTCTTC. The chain joins TRBV2 to TRBJ2-1, with TRBD1 identical over 9 bases. Germline V gene lookup returns CDR1 SNHLY and CDR2 FYNNEI. The CDR3 length is 13 residues. V was pared by 8 bases and J by 8 bases, with 7 bases of the junction left unmatched. Full variable domain (remainder filled in from reference TRBV2 and TRBJ2-1): EPEVTQTPSHQVTQMGQEVILRCVPISNHLYFYWYRQILGQKVEFLVSFYNNEISEKSEIFDDQFSVERPDGSNFTLKIRSTKLEDSAMYFCASRTGVADEQFFGPGTRLTVL.